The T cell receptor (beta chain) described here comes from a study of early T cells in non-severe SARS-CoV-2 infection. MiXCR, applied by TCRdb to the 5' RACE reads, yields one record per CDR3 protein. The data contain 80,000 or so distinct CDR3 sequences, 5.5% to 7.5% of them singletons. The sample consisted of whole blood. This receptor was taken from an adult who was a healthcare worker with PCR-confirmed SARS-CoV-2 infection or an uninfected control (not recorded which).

The CDR3 loop reads CASSLGHYYEQYF. CDR3 nucleotides: TGTGCCAGCAGCCTGGGACATTACTACGAGCAGTACTTC. The chain carries TRBV5-5 and TRBJ2-7; possibly TRBD1 for D (6 bases). The V gene lost 4 bases and the J gene lost 3 bases, with 11 bases spanning the gap. The CDR3 contains 13 residues. Germline CDR1 reads SGHKS; CDR2 reads YYEKEE (reference sequence). Full variable domain (outside the CDR3, taken from reference TRBV5-5 and TRBJ2-7): DAGVTQSPTHLIKTRGQQVTLRCSPISGHKSVSWYQQVLGQGPQFIFQYYEKEERGRGNFPDRFSARQFPNYSSELNVNALLLGDSALYLCASSLGHYYEQYFGPGTRLTVT.